Here is one T cell receptor beta chain with its context. The target antigen is unknown. This entry is derived from a study of beta chain features in type 1 diabetes. This CDR3 spans 14 amino acids. Trimming took 4 bases from V and 8 from J; bases not matched to a gene: 9. Germline CDR1 reads SGHRS; CDR2 reads YFSETQ. Study-wide results and caveats: For Type 1 diabetes patients, all four CD4+ subsets carried TCRB CDR3s that were moderately but significantly shorter. In patients and controls equally, PCR might favor templates that are shorter.

The sequenced template was cDNA made from the entire isolated RNA. Sequenced by immunoSEQ multiplex PCR; TCRdb stores in-frame clones only, minus some. The sample carries about 660,000 clones, over 13% recorded once. V usage is TRBV5-1 and J usage is TRBJ2-1; 7 bases are shared with TRBD1. This sequence was found in a man aged 18 to 30 with type 1 diabetes. The sequenced sample was naive CD4+ T cells from blood. The CDR3 nucleotides are TGCGCCAGCAGCGAGGGACAGCCCGATCATGAGCAGTTCTTC. This encodes CASSEGQPDHEQFF. The whole variable domain, filled in from reference TRBV5-1 and TRBJ2-1, reads KAGVTQTPRYLIKTRGQQVTLSCSPISGHRSVSWYQQTPGQGLQFLFEYFSETQRNKGNFPGRFSGRQFSNSRSEMNVSTLELGDSALYLCASSEGQPDHEQFFGPGTRLTVL.